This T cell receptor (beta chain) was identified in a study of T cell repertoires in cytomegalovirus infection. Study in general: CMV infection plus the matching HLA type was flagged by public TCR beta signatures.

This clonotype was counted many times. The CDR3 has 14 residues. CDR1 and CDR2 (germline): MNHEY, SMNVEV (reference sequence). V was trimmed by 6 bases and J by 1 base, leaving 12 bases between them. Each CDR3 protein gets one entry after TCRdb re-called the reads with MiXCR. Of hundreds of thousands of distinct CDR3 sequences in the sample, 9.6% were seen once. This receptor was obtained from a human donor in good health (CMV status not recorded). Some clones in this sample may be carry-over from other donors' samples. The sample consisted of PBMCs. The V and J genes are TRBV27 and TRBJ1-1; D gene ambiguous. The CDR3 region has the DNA TGTGCCAGCAGCCATGGGCAGCAGAACACTGAAGCTTTCTTT. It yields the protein CASSHGQQNTEAFF.